Following are 21 T cell receptor beta chains from one sample sequenced in a study of blood T cell repertoires in COVID-19. Measured with immunoSEQ multiplex PCR; TCRdb has only the in-frame clones, and not every one. The profile shows some 180,000 clones, roughly 80% of them singletons. Sequencing used peripheral blood. The source of these receptors is a woman in her forties with COVID-19, enrolled during active disease.

The chain recombines TRBV9 with TRBJ1-5; D not certain. Trimming removed 3 bases from V and 1 base from J, with 5 bases in between. Germline V gives CDR1 SGDLS, CDR2 YYNGEE. The length of the CDR3 is 13 residues. The CDR3 loop is CASSAGSNQPQHF. The CDR3, as DNA: TGTGCCAGCAGCGCGGGGAGCAATCAGCCCCAGCATTTT.

The chain employs TRBV10-1 and TRBJ1-1, with a weak D call TRBD1 (5 bases). The CDR3 loop spans 14 amino acids. Trimming pared 3 bases from V and 7 bases from J, leaving 15 bases between. The germline CDR1 and CDR2 sequences are WNHNN and SYGVQD (reference sequence). The CDR3 DNA sequence: TGCGCCAGCAGTGAAACAGGACTAAGTGGTGAAGCTTTCTTT. This translates into CASSETGLSGEAFF.

The chain combines TRBV5-1 with TRBJ2-1; 11 bases line up with TRBD2. CDR1 SGHRS and CDR2 YFSETQ come from the germline V gene. Trimming at V came to 0 bases and at J to 4 bases, leaving 3 bases not matched to a gene. The CDR3 totals 16 residues. The CDR3 protein is CASSLGLAGGYNEQFF. In nucleotides, the CDR3 is TGCGCCAGCAGCTTGGGGCTAGCGGGAGGTTACAATGAGCAGTTCTTC.

The rearrangement links TRBV10-3 to TRBJ2-7; 12 nucleotides align to TRBD2. Germline V gene sequence: CDR1 ENHRY, CDR2 SYGVKD. The CDR3 contains 14 residues. With V trimmed by 6 bases and J by 5 bases, 5 bases remained unmatched. This chain's CDR3 is CAIRPGLAGNEQYF. As DNA, the CDR3 is TGTGCCATCAGACCCGGACTAGCGGGAAACGAGCAGTACTTC.

This sequence joins TRBV29-1 and TRBJ2-3; maybe TRBD2 (6 bases). The CDR3 is made up of 14 amino acids. The germline gives CDR1 SQVTM, CDR2 ANQGSEA. Trimming cost V 4 bases and J 4 bases, with 15 bases left between them. The DNA of the CDR3 is TGCAGCGTTGTGGGCGGGAATGCCCCAGATACGCAGTATTTT. Its translation: CSVVGGNAPDTQYF.

J is TRBJ1-5 and V is TRBV6-5; 8 bases line up with TRBD1. V lost 6 bases to trimming and J lost 1 base; unmatched junction nucleotides: 5. This CDR3 has 15 amino acids. CDR1 and CDR2 from the germline V gene are MNHEY and SVGAGI. The CDR3 protein is CASRAQGVSNQPQHF. The DNA of the CDR3 is TGTGCCAGCAGAGCACAGGGGGTGAGCAATCAGCCCCAGCATTTT.

The genes are TRBV7-9 and TRBJ2-2; possible D gene TRBD1, 5 bases. V lost 2 bases and J lost 4, with 8 bases in between. The CDR3 loop spans 14 amino acids. Germline-derived CDR1 and CDR2 are SEHNR and FQNEAQ (reference sequence). The CDR3 reads CASSLTGATGELFF. The CDR3 DNA sequence: TGTGCCAGCAGCTTAACTGGGGCCACCGGGGAGCTGTTTTTT.

V and J are TRBV9 and TRBJ2-4; TRBD2 aligns across 15 bases. CDR3 length: 17 amino acids. Trimming cost V 4 bases and J 6 bases; bases outside gene matches: 8. Germline lookup yields CDR1 SGDLS and CDR2 YYNGEE. The CDR3 spells CASSPGLAGGTLNIQYF. The CDR3 nucleotides are TGTGCCAGCAGCCCCGGACTAGCGGGAGGGACGCTAAACATTCAGTACTTC.

Only one count was recorded for this clone. This chain links TRBV3-1 (or the pseudogene TRBV3-2) with TRBJ2-5, with 11 bases aligning to TRBD2. Germline CDR1 and CDR2: LGHDT and YNNKEL (reference sequence). There are 19 residues in the CDR3. V was pared by 0 bases and J by 1 base, with 10 bases of the junction left unmatched. In DNA, the CDR3 is TGTGCCAGCAGCCAAGATAGTGGGCTAGCGGGGGGCGCCCAAGAGACCCAGTACTTC. It codes for CASSQDSGLAGGAQETQYF.

The chain joins TRBV5-1 to TRBJ1-4, with a tentative D call TRBD1 (5 bases). V gave up 0 bases and J gave up 7 bases, with 13 bases separating them. Germline CDR1 and CDR2: SGHRS and YFSETQ. The CDR3 runs to 15 residues. Here the CDR3 reads CASSLATFGAEKLFF. In DNA, the CDR3 is TGCGCCAGCAGCTTGGCCACGTTTGGGGCTGAAAAACTGTTTTTT.

CDR3 DNA: TGTGCCAGCAGCATAGCGGCGACTAGCACAGATACGCAGTATTTT. Translated: CASSIAATSTDTQYF. The V call is TRBV6-4, the J call TRBJ2-3, with TRBD2 as a possible D gene (6 bases). This CDR3 comprises 15 residues. Germline CDR1 MRHNA, CDR2 SNTAGT. Trimming pared 6 bases from V and 0 bases from J, leaving 13 bases between.

The genes are TRBV5-4 and TRBJ2-3, with 10 bases matching TRBD2. V was clipped by 1 base and J by 3 bases; unmatched bases: 2. The CDR3 extends over 15 amino acids. Germline values: CDR1 SGHNT, CDR2 YYREEE (reference sequence). CDR3 nucleotides: TGTGCCAGCAGCTTGACTAGCGGGAAGACAGATACGCAGTATTTT. Its protein is CASSLTSGKTDTQYF.

The gene calls are TRBV3-1 (or the pseudogene TRBV3-2) and TRBJ2-7, with 9 positions matching TRBD2. This CDR3 region has 16 residues. The junction had 9 bases not matched to a gene; V was cut back by 0 bases and J by 6 bases. Germline CDR1 and CDR2: LGHDT and YNNKEL (reference sequence). The CDR3 nucleotides are TGTGCCAGCAGCCAAGATCAAGGTGAACTAGCGGGCGAGCAGTACTTC. It is translated as CASSQDQGELAGEQYF.

This clone was counted a few times. The chain is built from TRBV19 and TRBJ1-2; TRBD1 is a possible D gene (5 bases). The CDR3 length is 14 residues. Germline assignment: CDR1 LNHDA and CDR2 SQIVND (reference sequence). The germline V and J ends were trimmed by 2 bases and 8 bases, with 15 bases remaining between them. DNA for the CDR3: TGTGCCAGTAGTATATTACGGGGGAATCAAGGCTACACCTTC. It codes for CASSILRGNQGYTF.

This chain links TRBV5-5 with TRBJ2-5; D call uncertain. V shed 4 bases and J shed 7 bases, with 8 bases lying between them. This CDR3 comprises 11 residues. CDR1 and CDR2 from the germline V gene are SGHKS and YYEKEE (reference sequence). CDR3 bases: TGTGCCAGCAGCACAGAAGTGACCCAGTACTTC. This translates into CASSTEVTQYF.

This clone was observed a single time. The rearrangement uses TRBV27 and TRBJ1-2, with D uncertain. The germline V and J ends were trimmed by 7 bases and 4 bases, with 19 bases remaining between them. In germline, CDR1 is MNHEY, CDR2 SMNVEV (reference sequence). CDR3 length: 15 residues. This chain's CDR3 is CASKIRVDGLYGYTF. As DNA, the CDR3 is TGTGCCAGCAAGATCCGCGTCGACGGACTCTATGGCTACACCTTC.

This clone has just a few counts. The chain couples TRBV19 to TRBJ1-6; D possibly corresponds to TRBD1 (5 bases). The V gene's germline CDR1 is LNHDA and CDR2 SQIVND (reference sequence). This CDR3 comprises 15 residues. Trimming removed 9 bases at V and 7 bases at J, with 19 bases between. CDR3 region: CASRVTRGGNSPLHF. CDR3 in DNA: TGTGCCAGCAGGGTCACTCGCGGAGGGAATTCACCCCTCCACTTT.

V is TRBV6-5 and J is TRBJ2-7; 7 bases are shared with TRBD2. V lost 2 bases to trimming and J lost 7 bases; unmatched junction nucleotides: 11. In germline, CDR1 is MNHEY, CDR2 SVGAGI. CDR3 length: 15 residues. The CDR3 protein is CASSYGGGVRPEQYF. DNA of the CDR3: TGTGCCAGCAGTTACGGCGGGGGTGTTCGCCCTGAGCAGTACTTC.

This clone was recorded a few times. The rearrangement joins TRBV30 to TRBJ1-1; TRBD1 aligns across 8 bases. The CDR3 spans 14 residues. Per germline, CDR1 GTSNPN and CDR2 SVGIG (reference sequence). The V and J ends lost 5 bases and 7 bases, in that order; junction bases with no gene match: 12. CDR3 DNA sequence: TGTGCCTGGGCGAGTTTGTTCGGACAGGGTGAAGCTTTCTTT. Protein product: CAWASLFGQGEAFF.

A few counts support this clone. This chain joins TRBV6-5 and TRBJ1-1, with a possible D match to TRBD1 (5 bases). CDR3 length: 13 residues. The germline V and J ends were trimmed by 6 bases and 0 bases, with 8 bases remaining between them. Germline V gives CDR1 MNHEY, CDR2 SVGAGI. DNA for the CDR3: TGTGCCAGCAGGGGGGGTATGAACACTGAAGCTTTCTTT. It specifies CASRGGMNTEAFF.

The rearrangement links TRBV25-1 to TRBJ1-4; 7 nucleotides match TRBD1. Trimming removed 4 bases from V and 8 bases from J; junction bases left unmatched: 13. Germline V gene lookup returns CDR1 MGHDK and CDR2 SYGVNS. This CDR3 region has 16 residues. CDR3 region: CASSAMTGTVEEKLFF. The DNA of the CDR3 is TGTGCCAGCAGTGCAATGACCGGGACAGTGGAAGAAAAACTGTTTTTT.